This T cell receptor (beta chain) was sequenced in a study of blood T cell repertoires in COVID-19. Overall study: COVID-19 samples, acute and convalescent, were from the United States, Italy and Spain. The analysed material was cDNA or gDNA that came from T cells, B-cell-depleted T cells, or PBMCs.

In the original processing: Reference gene primer amplification in the assay estimated nucleated cell counts. Clones were sequenced by immunoSEQ multiplex PCR, and TCRdb holds only the in-frame ones, with some missing. V and J calls and clone size are those listed in that table; D and trimming were worked out from the DNA. The sample has just over 150,000 clones, 92% seen once; the top ten hold more than 4.5%. Germline V lookup: CDR1 SQVTM, CDR2 ANQGSEA. V was clipped by 5 bases and J by 3 bases, with 14 bases between them. This CDR3 spans 14 amino acids. Seattle cases were enrolled at active infection and followed longitudinally.

Sequencing was done on a sample of peripheral blood. This clonotype was sampled from a man aged 30 to 39 with COVID-19, enrolled during active disease. The chain couples TRBV29-1 to TRBJ2-1, with D tentatively TRBD1 (5 bases). CDR3 residues: CSVKTTDSYNEQFF. CDR3 nucleotides: TGCAGCGTTAAAACAACCGACAGCTACAATGAGCAGTTCTTC.